This passage covers 24 T cell receptor beta chains from one sample sequenced in a study of shared T cell receptors in the human thymus. Sequencing used immunoSEQ multiplex PCR; TCRdb keeps in-frame clones, though not all of them. Of 700,000 or so clones in the sample, over 75% were seen once. This sample was shared with a second study, whose subject was human thymus T cells.

The sequenced sample consisted of thymocytes. These receptor sequences come from a girl in the first two years of life with a congenital heart defect.

This chain joins TRBV28 and TRBJ1-5, with D perhaps matching TRBD1 (5 bases). The CDR3 contains 15 residues. Germline V gene data show CDR1 as MDHEN and CDR2 as SYDVKM. The V end was cut by 3 bases, the J end by 2 bases, with 11 bases between. CDR3 DNA: TGTGCCAGCAGTTTCACCACAGGCCGCAATCAGCCCCAGCATTTT. Protein: CASSFTTGRNQPQHF. The full variable domain, rest sourced from reference TRBV28 and TRBJ1-5, is DVKVTQSSRYLVKRTGEKVFLECVQDMDHENMFWYRQDPGLGLRLIYFSYDVKMKEKGDIPEGYSVSREKKERFSLILESASTNQTSMYLCASSFTTGRNQPQHFGDGTRLSIL.

The chain couples TRBV19 to TRBJ1-1; D is perhaps TRBD1 (5 bases). V was pared by 0 bases and J by 0 bases, with 20 bases between. This CDR3 spans 19 amino acids. Germline V lookup: CDR1 LNHDA, CDR2 SQIVND (reference sequence). CDR3 amino acids: CASSIDWEWAGRMNTEAFF. The CDR3 DNA follows: TGTGCCAGTAGTATAGATTGGGAATGGGCGGGACGGATGAACACTGAAGCTTTCTTT. The variable domain in full, with the rest retrieved from reference TRBV19 and TRBJ1-1, is DGGITQSPKYLFRKEGQNVTLSCEQNLNHDAMYWYRQDPGQGLRLIYYSQIVNDFQKGDIAEGYSVSREKKESFPLTVTSAQKNPTAFYLCASSIDWEWAGRMNTEAFFGQGTRLTVV.

The CDR3 DNA reads TGTGCCAGCAGCCCGCTAGCGGGCGATACCTCCTACAATGAGCAGTTCTTC. The encoded protein is CASSPLAGDTSYNEQFF. The J gene is TRBJ2-1, the V gene TRBV7-9, with 8 bases that match TRBD2. V trimming: 5 bases; J trimming: 0 bases; junction bases outside the gene matches: 9. Looked up from germline, CDR1 is SEHNR and CDR2 is FQNEAQ (reference sequence). The CDR3 length is 17 residues.

The sample holds a few counts of this clone. Because it lacks the conserved phenylalanine or tryptophan at the end, this CDR3 is likely a read error. The limits of the CDR3 on the DNA are not certain, so only TCRdb's listed CDR3 is given. The chain carries TRBV28 and TRBJ1-1; the table's D call, TRBD1, was not checked against the DNA. The CDR3 adds up to 11 amino acids, both ends counted. CDR1 is MDHEN and CDR2 is SYDVKM in the germline V gene. CDR3 in amino acids: CASSTPFTGDL.

The CDR3 region is CASFPDRSNTEAFF. The CDR3 DNA sequence: TGCGCCAGCTTCCCTGACAGGAGTAACACTGAAGCTTTCTTT. The chain uses TRBV5-1 and TRBJ1-1; maybe TRBD1 (6 bases). CDR1 and CDR2 from the germline V gene are SGHRS and YFSETQ. This CDR3 region has 14 residues. The V and J ends lost 7 bases and 2 bases respectively, with 15 bases between them.

This sequence joins TRBV19 and TRBJ1-2, with D possibly matching TRBD1 (5 bases). Germline-derived CDR1 and CDR2 are LNHDA and SQIVND (reference sequence). Between the trimmed V and J ends, which lost 3 bases and 3 bases, there was a span of 26 bases. This CDR3 is built from 19 residues. The CDR3 region is CASSMGGGLQVSLDYGYTF. DNA for the CDR3: TGTGCCAGTAGTATGGGGGGTGGCTTGCAGGTCTCGTTGGACTATGGCTACACCTTC.

The chain has TRBV14 and TRBJ2-3, with 11 bases that match TRBD2. The CDR3 covers 18 residues. The germline gives CDR1 SGHDN, CDR2 FVKESK. Trimming at V came to 2 bases and at J to 3 bases, leaving 10 bases not matched to a gene. CDR3 DNA: TGTGCCAGCAGCCAAAGCCGGGGGTTAGCGGGGGGGACAGATACGCAGTATTTT. Its translation: CASSQSRGLAGGTDTQYF. Filled out from reference TRBV14 and TRBJ2-3, the complete variable domain reads EAGVTQFPSHSVIEKGQTVTLRCDPISGHDNLYWYRRVMGKEIKFLLHFVKESKQDESGMPNNRFLAERTGGTYSTLKVQPAELEDSGVYFCASSQSRGLAGGTDTQYFGPGTRLTVL.

This clone appeared once. The J gene is TRBJ1-2, the V gene TRBV11-2; D is ambiguous. There are 16 residues in the CDR3. V was trimmed by 2 bases and J by 4 bases, leaving 17 bases between them. Germline V gene sequence: CDR1 SGHAT, CDR2 FQNNGV. The CDR3 coding sequence is TGTGCCAGCAGCTTAACCCTACCGATCCAACGCTATGGCTACACCTTC. This encodes CASSLTLPIQRYGYTF.

Remarks on this clone: The sample has other DNA sequences that encode this CDR3 too. CDR3 DNA: TGTGCCTGGAGTGTTGGTGTGACAGGGGAATCACCCCTCCACTTT. Translating it yields CAWSVGVTGESPLHF. The gene calls are TRBV30 and TRBJ1-6, with TRBD1 identical over 8 bases. Germline V gene data show CDR1 as GTSNPN and CDR2 as SVGIG (reference sequence). The CDR3 spans 15 residues. V shed 0 bases and J 10 bases; nucleotides not matched to a gene: 8. Filled out from reference TRBV30 and TRBJ1-6, the complete variable domain reads SQTIHQWPATLVQPVGSPLSLECTVEGTSNPNLYWYRQAAGRGLQLLFYSVGIGQISSEVPQNLSASRPQDRQFILSSKKLLLSDSGFYLCAWSVGVTGESPLHFGNGTRLTVT.

The DNA for the CDR3 is TGTGCCAGCAGATCCGATCGCCTTGGAGGGCGGGATGGCTACACCTTC. Translating it yields CASRSDRLGGRDGYTF. The rearrangement joins TRBV7-9 to TRBJ1-2, with D uncertain. Germline CDR1 reads SEHNR; CDR2 reads FQNEAQ (reference sequence). V lost 6 bases and J 6 bases, leaving 23 bases between the germline ends. The CDR3 runs to 16 residues.

V gene TRBV5-1 combines with J gene TRBJ2-1; 12 bases match TRBD2. Losses at the gene ends were 3 bases for V and 5 bases for J; bases not matched to a gene: 3. This CDR3 spans 15 amino acids. Germline V CDR1 and CDR2: SGHRS, YFSETQ. The chain's CDR3 is CASSSPSGGDNEQFF. The CDR3 nucleotides are TGCGCCAGCAGCTCACCTAGCGGGGGGGACAATGAGCAGTTCTTC.

CDR3: CASSRIATNNEQFF. For the CDR3, the DNA is TGCGCCAGCAGCCGCATAGCCACAAACAATGAGCAGTTCTTC. The J gene is TRBJ2-1, the V gene TRBV5-1; no firm D call. CDR1 SGHRS and CDR2 YFSETQ come from the germline V gene. The CDR3 spans 14 residues. Trimming pared 4 bases from V and 5 bases from J, leaving 13 bases between.

The chain links TRBV29-1 to TRBJ1-1, with TRBD1 as a possible D gene (6 bases). CDR1 is SQVTM, CDR2 ANQGSEA, per germline. This CDR3 is built from 16 residues. The V gene lost 3 bases and the J gene lost 0 bases, with 17 bases spanning the gap. The CDR3 region is CSVDYIGTKLNTEAFF. Here the CDR3 DNA reads TGCAGCGTTGATTATATAGGGACAAAGCTGAACACTGAAGCTTTCTTT.

This clone was observed a single time. This chain links TRBV15 with TRBJ1-2; TRBD1 might be the D (5 bases). The CDR3 runs 14 residues. The V end lost 4 bases, the J end lost 3 bases, and 12 bases lay between the germline ends. The V gene's germline CDR1 is LNHNV and CDR2 YYDKDF (reference sequence). Written as DNA, the CDR3 is TGTGCCACCAGCACCCCGACAGTGGACTATGGCTACACCTTC. Encoded protein: CATSTPTVDYGYTF. The full variable domain, with the rest looked up from reference TRBV15 and TRBJ1-2, is DAMVIQNPRYQVTQFGKPVTLSCSQTLNHNVMYWYQQKSSQAPKLLFHYYDKDFNNEADTPDNFQSRRPNTSFCFLDIRSPGLGDTAMYLCATSTPTVDYGYTFGSGTRLTVV.

The sample holds a few counts of this clone. The V gene is TRBV9, the J gene TRBJ2-3, with 9 nucleotides matching TRBD1. The CDR3 has 15 residues. Germline CDR1 SGDLS, CDR2 YYNGEE. V lost 4 bases, J lost 2 bases, and 5 bases stayed unmatched. In DNA form, the CDR3 reads TGTGCCAGCAGCCCGGGACAGGGTCACACAGATACGCAGTATTTT. This translates into CASSPGQGHTDTQYF. Based on the CDR3 plus reference TRBV9 and TRBJ2-3, the full variable domain is DSGVTQTPKHLITATGQRVTLRCSPRSGDLSVYWYQQSLDQGLQFLIQYYNGEERAKGNILERFSAQQFPDLHSELNLSSLELGDSALYFCASSPGQGHTDTQYFGPGTRLTVL.

This chain uses TRBV7-8 with TRBJ1-5, with 10 bases fitting TRBD1. J was trimmed by 5 bases and V by 0 bases; bases with no gene match: 10. The germline CDR1 and CDR2 sequences are SGHVS and FQNEAQ. This CDR3 contains 18 residues. CDR3 protein: CASSLAEGDRGCYQPQHF. The CDR3 DNA is TGTGCCAGCAGCTTAGCGGAGGGGGACAGGGGATGTTATCAGCCCCAGCATTTT.

This clone was seen a single time. The chain joins TRBV19 to TRBJ1-1; TRBD1 matches 9 bases. The CDR3 has 17 amino acids. The junction had 9 bases not matched to a gene; V was cut back by 4 bases and J by 0 bases. The germline gives CDR1 LNHDA, CDR2 SQIVND (reference sequence). This CDR3 reads CASSTHRGHTLNTEAFF. The CDR3 region has the DNA TGTGCCAGTAGTACCCACAGGGGGCACACCTTGAACACTGAAGCTTTCTTT.

The rearrangement joins TRBV16 to TRBJ2-3; tentatively, D is TRBD2 (5 bases). Between the trimmed V and J ends, which lost 4 bases and 0 bases, there was a span of 17 bases. CDR1 is KGHSY, CDR2 FQNENV, per germline. The CDR3 contains 17 residues. The CDR3 loop is CASSLTGFKTSTDTQYF. CDR3 sequence (DNA): TGTGCCAGCAGCCTCACGGGGTTCAAGACTAGCACAGATACGCAGTATTTT.

This clone was detected once. The V gene is TRBV14, the J gene TRBJ1-2, with 10 bases that match TRBD1. CDR3 size: 16 residues. Germline values: CDR1 SGHDN, CDR2 FVKESK. The trim removed 4 bases at V and 4 bases at J, leaving 9 bases unmatched. CDR3 nucleotides: TGTGCCAGCAGCCGAAGCGGGACAGGGGTTTTCTATGGCTACACCTTC. This gives the protein CASSRSGTGVFYGYTF.

V usage is TRBV27 and J usage is TRBJ1-2; D ambiguous. The CDR3 consists of 13 residues. The V gene's germline CDR1 is MNHEY and CDR2 SMNVEV (reference sequence). The V end was cut by 6 bases, the J end by 8 bases, with 16 bases between. The CDR3: CASRSRSHEGYTF. DNA for the CDR3: TGTGCCAGCAGATCCCGGAGCCACGAGGGCTACACCTTC.

The chain has TRBV5-1 and TRBJ1-2; D remains ambiguous. V was shortened by 3 bases and J by 7 bases, with 16 bases between the two germline ends. In germline, CDR1 is SGHRS, CDR2 YFSETQ. CDR3 length: 14 amino acids. The DNA for the CDR3 is TGCGCCAGCAGCTCTACCCCTAACGCCGGTGGCTACACCTTC. Translating it yields CASSSTPNAGGYTF.

The chain recombines TRBV7-9 with TRBJ1-1, with TRBD1 matching 8 bases. This CDR3 contains 19 residues. From germline, CDR1 is SEHNR and CDR2 FQNEAQ (reference sequence). Germline trimming cut 1 base from V and 4 bases from J; bases unmatched to any gene: 17. The CDR3, as DNA: TGTGCCAGCAGCTTAGTGTTGAGGGAGGGCCCCCAGGGGGCCACTGAAGCTTTCTTT. It translates to CASSLVLREGPQGATEAFF.

CDR3 DNA: TGTGCCAGCAGCTTACAGGGGGCGCAGGTCAATGAGCAGTTCTTC. Residues: CASSLQGAQVNEQFF. This chain uses TRBV6-1 with TRBJ2-1, with 9 nucleotides matching TRBD1. V lost 6 bases, J lost 6 bases, and 9 bases stayed unmatched. Per the germline V gene, CDR1 is MNHNS and CDR2 is SASEGT. The CDR3 has 15 amino acids.

This sequence joins TRBV6-5 and TRBJ2-3; D might be TRBD2 (5 bases). The V end was cut by 6 bases, the J end by 7 bases, with 8 bases between. CDR3 length: 11 residues. CDR1 is MNHEY, CDR2 SVGAGI, per germline. The DNA of the CDR3 is TGTGCCAGCAGGCGACTAAATACGCAGTATTTT. It is translated as CASRRLNTQYF.